This T cell receptor beta chain was captured by sequencing in a study of T cell responses to AZD1222 COVID-19 vaccine. Clones were sequenced by immunoSEQ multiplex PCR, and TCRdb holds only the in-frame ones, with some missing. The data contain 150,000 or so clones, around 92% of them singletons. The V gene's germline CDR1 is SNHLY and CDR2 FYNNEI. V dropped 2 bases and J dropped 5 bases, with 13 bases sitting between them. The CDR3 sequence is 14 residues long. This clone was seen a single time. The sequencing used peripheral blood, collected 28 days after the second AZD1222 dose. The chain carries TRBV2 and TRBJ2-7, with D perhaps TRBD2 (7 bases). The receptor's source is an adult who received the AZD1222 COVID-19 vaccine. Here the CDR3 DNA reads TGTGCCAGCAGTGAAAGGCGGGGGCCCCACGAGCAGTACTTC. Protein sequence: CASSERRGPHEQYF.